The entry that follows covers one T cell receptor (beta chain) sequence. No antigen is known for it. The table came from immunoSEQ multiplex PCR; TCRdb's copy has only in-frame clones and leaves some out. The table includes about 47,000 clones, 70% to 80% detected once. Time point noted: cycle 4 day 1 (C4D1), after more than 5 weeks of nivolumab. Exposure to brentuximab vedotin varied, and each patient had relapsed following autologous stem cell transplantation. This specimen belongs to a study of PD-1 blockade in classical Hodgkin lymphoma. The length of the CDR3 is 14 residues. Germline lookup yields CDR1 LGHNA and CDR2 YSLEER. The V end was cut by 6 bases, the J end by 3 bases, with 14 bases between. Study-wide points: The baseline diversity of complete responders showed similarity to that of newly diagnosed patients. Exclusion removed patients who began nivolumab under 1 year after ASCT.

This rearrangement joins TRBV4-3 to TRBJ1-1; maybe TRBD1 (5 bases). The receptor comes from a human donor with classical Hodgkin lymphoma. Sequenced material: peripheral blood mononuclear cells (PBMCs), taken before the fourth cycle of nivolumab. CDR3 sequence reads: CASSYGGVDTEAFF. For the CDR3, the DNA is TGCGCCAGCAGTTACGGGGGGGTTGACACTGAAGCTTTCTTT.